These 7 T cell receptor beta chains share one sample of origin, sequenced in a study of blood T cell repertoires in COVID-19. Clones were read by immunoSEQ multiplex PCR, and TCRdb kept only the in-frame ones, dropping some. This sample carries approximately 240,000 clones, approximately 82% of them seen once, and the ten largest clones take nearly 5%. The sequencing input was peripheral blood. The receptors derive from a woman at least 80 years old with active or convalescent COVID-19.

About this clone itself: This specimen includes other DNA sequences encoding the same CDR3. This chain joins TRBV5-4 and TRBJ2-1; 9 bases line up with TRBD2. This CDR3 is 16 amino acids long. Per germline, CDR1 SGHNT and CDR2 YYREEE (reference sequence). V trimming: 0 bases; J trimming: 1 base; junction bases outside the gene matches: 2. The CDR3 region is CASSLGAGGSYNEQFF. The CDR3, as DNA: TGTGCCAGCAGCTTGGGCGCGGGAGGGTCCTACAATGAGCAGTTCTTC.

This clone was found once. The CDR3 loop reads CASSPQGHEQFF. The CDR3 DNA follows: TGTGCCAGCAGTCCTCAGGGGCATGAGCAGTTCTTC. The chain combines TRBV28 with TRBJ2-1; tentative D call: TRBD1 (6 bases). V was trimmed by 5 bases and J by 8 bases, leaving 10 bases between them. The germline CDR1 and CDR2 sequences are MDHEN and SYDVKM. The CDR3 extends over 12 amino acids.

This clone has just a few counts. This chain links TRBV30 with TRBJ1-6; possibly TRBD1 for D (5 bases). CDR3 length: 15 amino acids. Germline loops: CDR1 GTSNPN, CDR2 SVGIG (reference sequence). Deletions cut 0 bases from V and 5 bases from J, with 11 bases between. The CDR3 region has the DNA TGTGCCTGGAGTGTAATGGGGCTGGATAATTCACCCCTCCACTTT. It specifies CAWSVMGLDNSPLHF.

This clone was recorded once. The CDR3 sequence is CSTNTDTQYF. CDR3 nucleotides: TGCAGCACTAACACAGATACGCAGTATTTT. The J gene is TRBJ2-3, the V gene TRBV29-1; D call uncertain. Germline V gene lookup returns CDR1 SQVTM and CDR2 ANQGSEA. Deletions cut 8 bases from V and 2 bases from J, with 5 bases between. The CDR3 covers 10 residues.

This chain connects TRBV2 to TRBJ2-7; possibly TRBD2 for D (6 bases). Germline-derived CDR1 and CDR2 are SNHLY and FYNNEI. Trimming cost V 1 base and J 3 bases, with 10 bases left between them. This CDR3 contains 14 residues. The CDR3 reads CASSEDGGYYEQYF. The CDR3 region has the DNA TGTGCCAGCAGTGAAGATGGAGGGTACTACGAGCAGTACTTC.

A few counts support this clone. The chain links TRBV27 to TRBJ2-7; D ambiguous. This CDR3 contains 13 residues. V was trimmed by 6 bases and J by 2 bases, leaving 11 bases between them. CDR1 is MNHEY and CDR2 is SMNVEV in the germline V gene (reference sequence). CDR3 region: CASSPFQAYEQYF. The CDR3 DNA follows: TGTGCCAGCAGCCCATTCCAGGCCTACGAGCAGTACTTC.

The J gene is TRBJ2-1, the V gene TRBV27; TRBD2 agrees at 9 bases. With 0 bases clipped from V and 4 bases from J, the junction kept 4 bases outside the gene matches. Germline assignment: CDR1 MNHEY and CDR2 SMNVEV (reference sequence). The CDR3 has 16 residues. This CDR3 is CASSLSTTSGYNEQFF. CDR3 in DNA: TGTGCCAGCAGTTTATCGACGACTAGCGGATACAATGAGCAGTTCTTC.